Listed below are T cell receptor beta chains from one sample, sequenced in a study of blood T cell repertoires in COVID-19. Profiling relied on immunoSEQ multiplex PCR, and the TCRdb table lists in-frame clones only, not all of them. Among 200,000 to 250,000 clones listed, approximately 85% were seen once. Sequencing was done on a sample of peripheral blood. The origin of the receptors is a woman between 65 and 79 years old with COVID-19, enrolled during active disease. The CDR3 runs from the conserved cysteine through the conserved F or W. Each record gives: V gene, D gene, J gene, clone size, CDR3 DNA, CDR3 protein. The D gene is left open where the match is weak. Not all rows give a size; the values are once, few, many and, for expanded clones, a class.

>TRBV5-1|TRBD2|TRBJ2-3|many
TGCGCCAGCAGCTCAGCGGGACGCACAGATACGCAGTATTTT
CASSSAGRTDTQYF
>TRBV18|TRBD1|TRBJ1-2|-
TGTGCCAGCTCCGCACCACGGACAGGGGCCTCTGACTACACCTTC
CASSAPRTGASDYTF
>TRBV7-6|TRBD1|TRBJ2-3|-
TGTGCCAGCAGCAGCAGACAGGGGGCGGCTAGCACAGATACGCAGTATTTT
CASSSRQGAASTDTQYF
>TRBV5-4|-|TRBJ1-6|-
TGTGCCAGCAGCCCCAAAGGGGGGGATTCACCCCTCCACTTT
CASSPKGGDSPLHF
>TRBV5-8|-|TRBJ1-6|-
TGTGCCAGCAGCTCTACCGGGTCTTATTCACCCCTCCACTTT
CASSSTGSYSPLHF
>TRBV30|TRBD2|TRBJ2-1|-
TGTGCCTCGCCTGGGGGGGACCCCTCCTACAATGAGCAGTTCTTC
CASPGGDPSYNEQFF
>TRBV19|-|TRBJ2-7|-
TGTGCCAGTAGTGCGGCCGGGACAACCTTTACCTACGAGCAGTACTTC
CASSAAGTTFTYEQYF
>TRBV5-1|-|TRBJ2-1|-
TGCGCCAGCAGCTTGAGTCCGGGGGGCGGGAACAATGAGCAGTTCTTC
CASSLSPGGGNNEQFF
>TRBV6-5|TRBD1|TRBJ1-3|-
TGTGCCAGCAGTTACCGAGGGGGCGCGTCTGGAAACACCATATATTTT
CASSYRGGASGNTIYF
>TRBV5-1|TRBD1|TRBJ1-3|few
TGCGCCAGCAGCTTCAATGGACAGGGGCAGGCCTCTGGTGGAAACACCATATATTTT
CASSFNGQGQASGGNTIYF
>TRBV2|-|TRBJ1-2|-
TGTGCCAGCAGTGTTCAGGACTATGGCTACACCTTC
CASSVQDYGYTF
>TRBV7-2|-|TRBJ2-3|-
TGTGCCAGCAGCTTAGACAGTCCCACAGATACGCAGTATTTT
CASSLDSPTDTQYF
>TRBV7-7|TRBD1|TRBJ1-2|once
TGTGCTAGCAACGGACAGGGTATTAACTATGGCTACACCTTC
CASNGQGINYGYTF
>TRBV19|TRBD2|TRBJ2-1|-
TGTGCCAGTAGAAAGCCGGGACTAGGAACTGAGCAGTTCTTC
CASRKPGLGTEQFF
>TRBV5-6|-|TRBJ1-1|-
TGTGCCAGCCGAAAACAGGAGGGCGGTGCAAACACTGAAGCTTTCTTT
CASRKQEGGANTEAFF
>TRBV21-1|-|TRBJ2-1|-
TGTGCCAGCAACGCGGGACAGAGTAGCTCCTACAATGAGCAGTTCTTC
CASNAGQSSSYNEQFF
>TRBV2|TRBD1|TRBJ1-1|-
TGTGCCAGCAGTGGAGAAAGACAGGGGGCGGCCCGCTTCGCTTTCTTT
CASSGERQGAARFAFF
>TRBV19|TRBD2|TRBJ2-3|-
TGTGCCAGTAGTACGACACAAAAGAAGACTAGCGGGGGCACAGATACGCAGTATTTT
CASSTTQKKTSGGTDTQYF
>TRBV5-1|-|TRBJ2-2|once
TGCGCCAGCAGCTTGGGAGGGGGTAAATCCTCCGGGGAGCTGTTTTTT
CASSLGGGKSSGELFF
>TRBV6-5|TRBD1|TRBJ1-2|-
TGTGCCAGCAACACAGGGGGCTTAGGCTACACCTTC
CASNTGGLGYTF
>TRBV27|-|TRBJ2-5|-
TGTGCCAGCAGTTCCTCGTACCAAGAGACCCAGTACTTC
CASSSSYQETQYF
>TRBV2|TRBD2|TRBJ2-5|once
TGTGCCAGCAGTGAAGACCTAGCGGGAGTGAAAGAGACCCAGTACTTC
CASSEDLAGVKETQYF
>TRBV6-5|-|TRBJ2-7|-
TGTGCCAGCAGACCCGGGGTAGCGGTTTCCTACGAGCAGTACTTC
CASRPGVAVSYEQYF
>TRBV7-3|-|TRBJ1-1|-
TGTGCCAGCAGCTATCAGCCGCGGGAAGGGAACACTGAAGCTTTCTTT
CASSYQPREGNTEAFF
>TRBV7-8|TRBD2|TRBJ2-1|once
TGTGCCAGCAGTCGGGCGGGGGATTCCTACAATGAGCAGTTCTTC
CASSRAGDSYNEQFF
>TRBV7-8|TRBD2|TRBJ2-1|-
TGTGCCAGCAGCCCCCCCCGGCGGGAGGGGCCCTACAATGAGCAGTTCTTC
CASSPPRREGPYNEQFF
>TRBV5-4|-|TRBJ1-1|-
TGTGCCACCCAGATAAATTTGAACACTGAAGCTTTCTTT
CATQINLNTEAFF
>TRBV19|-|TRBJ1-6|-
TGTGCCAGTAGTACTAGGACAGATAATTCACCCCTCCACTTT
CASSTRTDNSPLHF
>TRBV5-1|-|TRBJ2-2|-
TGCGCCAGCAGCCCCCCGGGACACATCCTTAACACCGGGGAGCTGTTTTTT
CASSPPGHILNTGELFF
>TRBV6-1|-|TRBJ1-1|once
TGTGCCAGCAGTGAGAGGGCACGGAACACTGAAGCTTTCTTT
CASSERARNTEAFF
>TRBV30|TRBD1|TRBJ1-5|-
TGTGCCTGGACAGGGACAGGCACCTTTGGGCCCCAGCATTTT
CAWTGTGTFGPQHF
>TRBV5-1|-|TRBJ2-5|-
TGCGCCAGCAGCTTGGGCGGGAATGAAGAGACCCAGTACTTC
CASSLGGNEETQYF
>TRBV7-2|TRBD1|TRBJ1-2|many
TGTGCCAGCAGCTTAGCGGGGACAGGGGGCAGTGGCTACACCTTC
CASSLAGTGGSGYTF
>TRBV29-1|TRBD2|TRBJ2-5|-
TGCAGCGTTTTGGGCGGGGGGAACTGGGAGACCCAGTACTTC
CSVLGGGNWETQYF
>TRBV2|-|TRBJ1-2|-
TGTGCCAGCAGTGAAGAGAGTGTACAGTCCTATGGCTACACCTTC
CASSEESVQSYGYTF
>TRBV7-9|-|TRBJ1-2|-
TGTGCCAGCAGCCGCTTGTGGGGAGACTATGGCTACACCTTC
CASSRLWGDYGYTF
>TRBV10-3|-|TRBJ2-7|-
TGTGCCATCAGTGACACGGCGGGCGCCTACGAGCAGTACTTC
CAISDTAGAYEQYF